What follows is one TCR beta chain and its context. It has no known antigen specificity. No much larger clone is present one base from it, and per-base qualities are unavailable. Mismatch repair deficiency was established in every enrolled patient by polymerase chain reaction or immunohistochemistry. TCR sequencing was carried out for three patients who responded to pembrolizumab therapy. Pembrolizumab PD-1 blockade was prospectively tested in advanced mismatch repair-deficient cancers, regardless of tissue of origin, in the phase II trial. Peripheral blood T cell samples were collected serially, before PD-1 blockade began and at several time points afterward. Blood sampling times were reported as weeks after the first pembrolizumab dose. The germline V gene specifies MNHEY as CDR1 and SVGAGI as CDR2. Its CDR3 holds 13 amino acids, cysteine through phenylalanine. The sequence is cut down to CDR3 DNA, 39 bases in frame from base 1. V is shortened by 6 bases, J by 0 bases, and the region joining them spans 5 bases.

This entry comes from a study of PD-1 blockade in mismatch repair-deficient tumors (dated by TCRdb to the late 2010s). Study-level background: Between September 2013 and late 2016, roughly 84 consecutive patients with about a dozen mismatch repair-deficient cancer types, all previously treated and progressing, were enrolled in the trial. Tumor-associated T cell clones were tracked in the peripheral blood of patients responding to PD-1 blockade by deep sequencing of TCR CDR3 regions.

Broad study findings and their caveats: Clones residing in the tumor, which were often undetectable in blood before treatment, expanded quickly after pembrolizumab and then contracted, generally before radiologic responses.

The library was generated by the immunoSEQ multiplex PCR assay. TCRdb's version of the immuneACCESS table is confined to in-frame rearrangements and falls short of the full clone set. An unresolved V gene accounts for under half of the shortfall where checked; the remainder is of unknown origin. Here the sample has some 120,000 clones; about nine tenths occur a single time. The leading ten clones occupy 10% to 15% of the sample. Sample: peripheral blood, taken approximately 72 weeks after starting pembrolizumab. The chain was built from TRBV6-5 and TRBJ2-2, with no confidently assigned D gene. The sequence came from an adult with mismatch repair-deficient cancer. The CDR3 loop reads CASRTSNTGELFF. The nucleotide sequence reads TGTGCCAGCAGAACATCGAACACCGGGGAGCTGTTTTTT.